This T cell receptor beta chain emerged from a study of identical twins. Germline V CDR1 and CDR2: MDHEN, SYDVKM. The CDR3 contains 14 residues. V lost 5 bases and J lost 4, with 15 bases in between. Study-level results: Cord blood beta clonotypes that were abundant carried fewer insertions, and memory repertoires showed no such trend. The study found weaker excess twin sharing in beta out-of-frame sequences.

With respect to this clonotype: What it binds is not known.

TCRdb ran MiXCR on the 5' RACE reads and lists one entry per CDR3 protein. The sample lists under 350,000 distinct CDR3 sequences; around 9.7% were seen once. The same specimen was also included in a second study, on yellow fever vaccine responses in identical twins.

This sequence originates from a woman aged 18-29 years in good health. The specimen was CD8+ T cells sorted from blood. The chain recombines TRBV28 with TRBJ2-7, with a possible D match to TRBD1 (5 bases). For the CDR3, the DNA is TGTGCCAGCAGTACCAACAGGATTCGGTACGAGCAGTACTTC. Its translation: CASSTNRIRYEQYF.